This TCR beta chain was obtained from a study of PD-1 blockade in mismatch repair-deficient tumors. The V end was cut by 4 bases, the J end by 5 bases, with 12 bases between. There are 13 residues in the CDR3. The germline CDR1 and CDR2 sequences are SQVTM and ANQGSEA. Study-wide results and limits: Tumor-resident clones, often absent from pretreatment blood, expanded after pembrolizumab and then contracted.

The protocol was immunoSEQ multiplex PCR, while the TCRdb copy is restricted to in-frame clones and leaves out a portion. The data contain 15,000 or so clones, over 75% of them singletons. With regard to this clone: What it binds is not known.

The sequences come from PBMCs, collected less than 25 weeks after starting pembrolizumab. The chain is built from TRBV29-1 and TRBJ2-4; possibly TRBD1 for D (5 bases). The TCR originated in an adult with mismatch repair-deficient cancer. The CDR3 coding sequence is TGCAGCGTTGGTAGGACACCAGAAAACATTCAGTACTTC. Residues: CSVGRTPENIQYF.